A selection of T cell receptor beta chains follows, all from one sample in a study of metastatic and nonmetastatic thyroid tumors. TCRdb re-clonotyped the PCR reads through MiXCR. The table lists around 30,000 clones, 11% of them singletons. Sequences were obtained from blood. The receptors were sampled from a female donor with papillary thyroid cancer or a benign thyroid nodule (not recorded which). Some clones in this sample may be carry-over from other donors' samples. Each CDR3 is given without its conserved first and last residue.

J: TRBJ1-6
V: TRBV28
CDR3: ASSLSYSYNSSLH

J: TRBJ2-3
V: TRBV5-1
CDR3: ASSPGQGVSTDTQY

J: TRBJ2-3
V: TRBV24-1
CDR3: ATSDPDRGRDTQY

J: TRBJ2-7
V: TRBV24-1
CDR3: ATSDSRTGGYEQY

J: TRBJ2-7
V: TRBV4-3
CDR3: ASSQDPASDTDEQY

J: TRBJ2-7
V: TRBV11-2
CDR3: ASSFSLGQGNEQY

J: TRBJ2-7
V: TRBV6-5
CDR3: ASSYFDGYEQY

J: TRBJ1-2
V: TRBV30
CDR3: AWSVSGRGYT

J: TRBJ2-1
V: TRBV5-6
CDR3: ASSLEAAGGENYNEQF

J: TRBJ2-1
V: TRBV5-1
CDR3: ASTGDAGDVNEQF